This TCR beta chain was identified in a study of blood T cell repertoires in COVID-19. Study at large: COVID-19 samples, acute and convalescent, were from the United States, Italy and Spain. PBMCs, B-cell-depleted T cells, or T cells provided the cDNA or gDNA that made up the material.

This clone was observed a handful of times. How the authors handled the data: For nucleated cells, counts were estimated from reference gene primer amplification. Repertoires were generated with immunoSEQ multiplex PCR, while TCRdb's copy carries only in-frame clones and drops some. For V, J and clone size, that table is used; D and trimming come from the DNA. The data hold approximately 35,000 clones, with about 90% observed a single time. This CDR3 has 12 amino acids. V lost 2 bases and J 4 bases, leaving 6 bases between the germline ends. In germline, CDR1 is MNHNS, CDR2 SASEGT. The chain joins TRBV6-1 to TRBJ2-7; no clear D gene. The sample taken for sequencing was peripheral blood. This receptor was obtained from a man aged 60 to 75 with active COVID-19. CDR3 coding DNA: TGTGCCAGCAGTGAACCTCGGTACGAGCAGTACTTC. Protein sequence: CASSEPRYEQYF.